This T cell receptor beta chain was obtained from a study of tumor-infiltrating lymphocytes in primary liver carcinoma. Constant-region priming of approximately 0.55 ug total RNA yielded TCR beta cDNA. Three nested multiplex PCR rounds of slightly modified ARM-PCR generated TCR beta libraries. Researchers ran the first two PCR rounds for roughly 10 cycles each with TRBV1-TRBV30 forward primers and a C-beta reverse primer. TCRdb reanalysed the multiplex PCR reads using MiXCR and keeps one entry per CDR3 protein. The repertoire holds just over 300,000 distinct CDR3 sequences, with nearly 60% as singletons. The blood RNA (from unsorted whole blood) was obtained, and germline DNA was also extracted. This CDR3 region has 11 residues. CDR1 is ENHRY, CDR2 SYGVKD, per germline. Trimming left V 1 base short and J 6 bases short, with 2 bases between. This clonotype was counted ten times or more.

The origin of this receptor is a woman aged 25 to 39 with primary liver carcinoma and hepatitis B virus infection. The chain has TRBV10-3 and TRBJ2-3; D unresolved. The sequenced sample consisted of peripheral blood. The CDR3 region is CAISELDTQYF. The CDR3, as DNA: TGTGCCATCAGTGAGTTGGATACGCAGTATTTT.